What follows describes a single T cell receptor (beta chain). This clonotype was observed at least ten times. The specificity of this receptor is unknown. Base-call qualities are not available, and no considerably larger clone is one nucleotide away. The CDR3 runs 19 residues from the cysteine to the phenylalanine. CDR3 DNA is the only sequence kept; it has 57 bases, read in frame from the first base. The germline V and J ends show losses of 3 bases and 3 bases respectively, and no gene match explains 10 bases of the junction. CDR1 and CDR2 (MNHEY, SMNVEV) derive from the germline V gene (reference sequence). Library preparation used 5' RACE. The instrument was a NextSeq 500. The TCR library protocol attached unique molecular identifiers to individual cDNA molecules to correct for sequencing error and PCR bias. Both TCR alpha and beta chains were sequenced, and tight co-correlation was observed between alpha and beta sequence abundances in each sample. The original pipeline was this. Decombinator V4 was used to perform V gene, J gene and CDR3 annotation of TCR sequences. Expanded TCRs were defined as changing significantly between any two time points under a Poisson model with p below 0.0001. TCR abundances were normalised to the total number of TCRs sequenced per sample and expressed as counts per million. MAIT TCRs were defined by TRAV1-2 paired with TRAJ12, TRAJ20 or TRAJ33, and iNKT TCRs by TRAV10 paired with TRAJ18. VDJdb, accessed 1 November 2021, was searched for CMV, EBV and SARS-CoV-2 annotated TCRs, excluding TCRs annotated for multiple antigens. In-frame beta chains were kept once TCRdb had trimmed the public reads at Q25 with fastp and called clones with MiXCR. When rows share a CDR3 protein, they turn into one entry using the most common DNA and genes. The V and J calls, along with clone size, are taken from TCRdb and not from the paper's own processing. The sample records approximately 74,000 distinct CDR3 sequences, 14% of which are singletons. The ten largest clones represent approximately 11% of the sample.

This entry is derived from a study of early T cells in non-severe SARS-CoV-2 infection (dated by TCRdb to about 2021). Regarding the complete study: Bulk RNA from unsorted whole blood was used for TCR sequencing, so alpha and beta chains could not be paired. General conclusions and limits of the study: VDJdb matching was skewed toward anti-spike CD8 responses, so virus-specific expansions were likely underestimated and private and CD4 specificities were missed.

This was a case-control study nested in a cohort of healthcare workers in London, UK, who had nasopharyngeal swab PCR tests and blood samples taken every week. Healthcare workers were recruited between 23 and 31 March 2020, during the week of the UK lockdown, and were followed weekly for up to roughly 16 weeks. The rearranged segments are TRBV27 and TRBJ2-6; 11 central bases correspond to TRBD1. Sequenced material: whole blood. The sequence was collected from an adult who was a healthcare worker with PCR-confirmed SARS-CoV-2 infection or an uninfected control (not recorded which). The CDR3 is CASSFFGTGGHGGANVLTF. The sequenced DNA is TGTGCCAGCAGTTTCTTCGGGACAGGGGGGCACGGTGGGGCCAACGTCCTGACTTTC.